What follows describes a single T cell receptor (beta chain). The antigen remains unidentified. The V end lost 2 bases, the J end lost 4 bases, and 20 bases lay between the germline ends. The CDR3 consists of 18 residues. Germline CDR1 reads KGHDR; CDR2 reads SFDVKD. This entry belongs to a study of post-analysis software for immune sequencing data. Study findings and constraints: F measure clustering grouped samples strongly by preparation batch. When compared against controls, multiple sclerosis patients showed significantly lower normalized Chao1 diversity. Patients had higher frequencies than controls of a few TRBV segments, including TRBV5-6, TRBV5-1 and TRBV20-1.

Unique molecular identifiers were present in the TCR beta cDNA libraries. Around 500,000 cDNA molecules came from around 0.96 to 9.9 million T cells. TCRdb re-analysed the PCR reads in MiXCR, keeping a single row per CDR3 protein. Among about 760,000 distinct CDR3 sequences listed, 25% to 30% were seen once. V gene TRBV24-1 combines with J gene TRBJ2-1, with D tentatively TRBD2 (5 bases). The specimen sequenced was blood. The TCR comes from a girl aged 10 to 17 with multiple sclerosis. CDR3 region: CATSDWPRFGNHYNEQFF. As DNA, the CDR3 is TGTGCCACCAGTGATTGGCCCAGGTTCGGGAATCATTACAATGAGCAGTTCTTC.